The present TCR beta chain was sequenced within a study of blood T cells in healthy people across ages. Study-wide findings and caveats: Bulk PBMC profiling left naive and antigen-experienced comparisons inconclusive. Estimates based on one million T cells were treated as lower bounds.

CDR3 length equals 16 residues. Germline assignment: CDR1 MNHNY and CDR2 SVGAGI (reference sequence). V was shortened by 5 bases and J by 3 bases, with 20 bases between the two germline ends. Together with a sample-barcoded 5' primer, a J-beta primer mix was included in a second PCR lasting roughly 6 to 12 cycles. Via MiXCR, TCRdb re-called the 5' RACE reads, giving one row per CDR3 protein. The table has 800,000 to 950,000 distinct CDR3 sequences, about 36% seen once. Concerning this clonotype: Its target is unknown.

The sample was blood. The rearrangement links TRBV6-6 to TRBJ2-7; tentative D call: TRBD1 (5 bases). This TCR derives from a man younger than 35 in good health. CDR3: CASSDPRQSRNYEQYF. The DNA for the CDR3 is TGTGCCAGCAGTGACCCCCGACAGTCGAGGAACTACGAGCAGTACTTC.